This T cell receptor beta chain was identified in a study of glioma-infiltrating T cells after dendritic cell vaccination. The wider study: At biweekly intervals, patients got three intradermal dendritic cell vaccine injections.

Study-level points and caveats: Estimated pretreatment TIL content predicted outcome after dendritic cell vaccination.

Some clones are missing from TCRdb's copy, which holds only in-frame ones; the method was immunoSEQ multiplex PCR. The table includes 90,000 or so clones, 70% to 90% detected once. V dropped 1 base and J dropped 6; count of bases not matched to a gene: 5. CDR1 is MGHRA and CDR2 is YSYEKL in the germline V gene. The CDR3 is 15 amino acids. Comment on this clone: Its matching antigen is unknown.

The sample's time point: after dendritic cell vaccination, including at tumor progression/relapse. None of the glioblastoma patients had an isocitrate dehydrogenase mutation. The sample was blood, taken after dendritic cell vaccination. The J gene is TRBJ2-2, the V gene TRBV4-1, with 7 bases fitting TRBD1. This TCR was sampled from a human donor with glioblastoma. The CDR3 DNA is TGCGCCAGCAGCCAAGGGACAGGCTTCCCCGGGGAGCTGTTTTTT. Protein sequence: CASSQGTGFPGELFF.